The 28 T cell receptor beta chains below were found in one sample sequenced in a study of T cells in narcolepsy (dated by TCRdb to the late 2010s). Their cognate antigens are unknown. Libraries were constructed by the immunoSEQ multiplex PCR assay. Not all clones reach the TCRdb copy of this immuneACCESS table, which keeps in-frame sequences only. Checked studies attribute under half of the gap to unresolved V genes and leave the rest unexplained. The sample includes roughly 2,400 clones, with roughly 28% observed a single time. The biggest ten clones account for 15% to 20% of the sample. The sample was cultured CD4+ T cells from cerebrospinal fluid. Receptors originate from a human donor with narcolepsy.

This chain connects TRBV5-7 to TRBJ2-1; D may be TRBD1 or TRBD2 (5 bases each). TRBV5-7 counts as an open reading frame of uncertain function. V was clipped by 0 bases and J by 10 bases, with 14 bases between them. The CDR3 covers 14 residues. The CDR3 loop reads CASSLERSEGEQFF. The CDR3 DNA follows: TGTGCCAGCAGCTTGGAAAGGAGCGAGGGGGAGCAGTTCTTC.

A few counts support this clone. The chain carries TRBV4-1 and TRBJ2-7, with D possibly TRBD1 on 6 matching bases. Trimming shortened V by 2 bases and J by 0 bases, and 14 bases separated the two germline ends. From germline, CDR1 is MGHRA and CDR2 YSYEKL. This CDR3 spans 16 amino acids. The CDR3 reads CASSQKGVDSSYEQYF. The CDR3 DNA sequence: TGCGCCAGCAGCCAAAAGGGGGTTGATAGCTCCTACGAGCAGTACTTC.

CDR3 in amino acids: CASSLGQGAQETQYF. DNA for the CDR3: TGTGCCAGCAGCCTTGGACAGGGGGCGCAGGAGACCCAGTACTTC. V gene TRBV7-3 combines with J gene TRBJ2-5, with 11 nucleotides matching TRBD1. Trimming took 5 bases from V and 5 from J; bases not matched to a gene: 7. The CDR3 is 15 amino acids. Looked up from germline, CDR1 is SGHTA and CDR2 is FQGTGA. Full variable domain (remainder filled in from reference TRBV7-3 and TRBJ2-5): GAGVSQTPSNKVTEKGKYVELRCDPISGHTALYWYRQSLGQGPEFLIYFQGTGAADDSGLPNDRFFAVRPEGSVSTLKIQRTERGDSAVYLCASSLGQGAQETQYFGPGTRLLVL.

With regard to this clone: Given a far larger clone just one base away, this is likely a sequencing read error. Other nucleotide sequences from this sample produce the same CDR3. This CDR3 is CASSQGPFSSTDTQYF. DNA of the CDR3: TGTGCCAGCAGCCAAGGTCCGTTCTCTAGCACAGATACGCAGTATTTT. The rearrangement uses TRBV5-4 and TRBJ2-3; D gene ambiguous. Trimming removed 4 bases at V and 0 bases at J, with 15 bases between. This CDR3 contains 16 residues. Germline values: CDR1 SGHNT, CDR2 YYREEE (reference sequence). Based on the CDR3 plus reference TRBV5-4 and TRBJ2-3, the full variable domain is ETGVTQSPTHLIKTRGQQVTLRCSSQSGHNTVSWYQQALGQGPQFIFQYYREEENGRGNFPPRFSGLQFPNYSSELNVNALELDDSALYLCASSQGPFSSTDTQYFGPGTRLTVL.

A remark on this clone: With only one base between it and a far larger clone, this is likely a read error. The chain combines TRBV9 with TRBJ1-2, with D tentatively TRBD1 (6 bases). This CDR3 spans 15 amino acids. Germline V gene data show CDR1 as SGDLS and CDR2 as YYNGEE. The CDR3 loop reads CASRVGGAGGYGYTF. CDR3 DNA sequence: TGTGCCAGCAGGGTAGGGGGAGCCGGGGGATATGGCTACACCTTC. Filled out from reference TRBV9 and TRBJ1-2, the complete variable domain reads DSGVTQTPKHLITATGQRVTLRCSPRSGDLSVYWYQQSLDQGLQFLIQYYNGEERAKGNILERFSAQQFPDLHSELNLSSLELGDSALYFCASRVGGAGGYGYTFGSGTRLTVV.

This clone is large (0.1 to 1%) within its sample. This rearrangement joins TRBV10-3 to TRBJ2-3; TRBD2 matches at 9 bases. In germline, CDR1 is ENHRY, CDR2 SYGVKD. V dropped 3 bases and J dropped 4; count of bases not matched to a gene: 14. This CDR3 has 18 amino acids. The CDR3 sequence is CAISESPGLAPAADTQYF. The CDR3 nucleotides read TGTGCCATCAGTGAATCTCCGGGACTAGCCCCGGCCGCAGATACGCAGTATTTT.

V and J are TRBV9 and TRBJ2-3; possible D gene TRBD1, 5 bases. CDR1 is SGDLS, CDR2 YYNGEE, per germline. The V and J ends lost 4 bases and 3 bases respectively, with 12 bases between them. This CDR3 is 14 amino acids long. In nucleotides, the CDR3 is TGTGCCAGCAGCCCCAGGGCGAGGACAGATACGCAGTATTTT. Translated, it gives CASSPRARTDTQYF. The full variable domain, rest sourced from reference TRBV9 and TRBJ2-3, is DSGVTQTPKHLITATGQRVTLRCSPRSGDLSVYWYQQSLDQGLQFLIQYYNGEERAKGNILERFSAQQFPDLHSELNLSSLELGDSALYFCASSPRARTDTQYFGPGTRLTVL.

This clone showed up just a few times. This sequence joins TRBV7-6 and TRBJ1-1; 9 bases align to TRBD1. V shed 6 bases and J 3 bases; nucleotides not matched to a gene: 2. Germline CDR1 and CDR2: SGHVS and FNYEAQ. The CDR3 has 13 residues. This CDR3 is CASSRTGDTEAFF. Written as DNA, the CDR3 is TGTGCCAGCAGTCGGACAGGGGACACTGAAGCTTTCTTT.

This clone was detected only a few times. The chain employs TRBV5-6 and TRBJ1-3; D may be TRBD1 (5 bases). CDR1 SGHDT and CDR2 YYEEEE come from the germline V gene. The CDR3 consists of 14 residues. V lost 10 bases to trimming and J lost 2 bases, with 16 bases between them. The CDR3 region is CAWSLWGAGNTIYF. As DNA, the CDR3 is TGTGCCTGGAGCTTGTGGGGGGCTGGAAACACCATATATTTT. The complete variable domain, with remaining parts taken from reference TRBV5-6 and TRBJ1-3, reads DAGVTQSPTHLIKTRGQQVTLRCSPKSGHDTVSWYQQALGQGPQFIFQYYEEEERQRGNFPDRFSGHQFPNYSSELNVNALLLGDSALYLCAWSLWGAGNTIYFGEGSWLTVV.

CDR3 nucleotide sequence: TGTGCCAGCAGCCAGGAGGGGGGCACTGAAGCTTTCTTT. It yields the protein CASSQEGGTEAFF. This sequence joins TRBV7-9 and TRBJ1-1; possibly TRBD1 for D (6 bases). Deletions cut 5 bases from V and 4 bases from J, with 11 bases between. The CDR3 spans 13 residues. Looked up from germline, CDR1 is SEHNR and CDR2 is FQNEAQ (reference sequence).

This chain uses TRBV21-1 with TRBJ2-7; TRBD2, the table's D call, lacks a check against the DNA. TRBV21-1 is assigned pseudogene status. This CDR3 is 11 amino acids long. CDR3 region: CASSRGDEQYF. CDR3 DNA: TGTGCCAGCAGCCGGGGGGACGAGCAGTACTTC.

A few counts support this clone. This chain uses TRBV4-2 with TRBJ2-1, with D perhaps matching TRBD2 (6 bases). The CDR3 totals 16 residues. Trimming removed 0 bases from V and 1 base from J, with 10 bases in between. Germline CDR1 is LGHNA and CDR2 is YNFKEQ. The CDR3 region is CASSQEWAGSYNEQFF. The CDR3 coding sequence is TGTGCCAGCAGCCAAGAATGGGCGGGGTCCTACAATGAGCAGTTCTTC.

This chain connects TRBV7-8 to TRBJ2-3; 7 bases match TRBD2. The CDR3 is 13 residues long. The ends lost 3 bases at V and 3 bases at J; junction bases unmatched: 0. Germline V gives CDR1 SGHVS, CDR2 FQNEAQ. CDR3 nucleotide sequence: TGTGCCAGCAGCTTGGGGGGGACAGATACGCAGTATTTT. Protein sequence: CASSLGGTDTQYF.

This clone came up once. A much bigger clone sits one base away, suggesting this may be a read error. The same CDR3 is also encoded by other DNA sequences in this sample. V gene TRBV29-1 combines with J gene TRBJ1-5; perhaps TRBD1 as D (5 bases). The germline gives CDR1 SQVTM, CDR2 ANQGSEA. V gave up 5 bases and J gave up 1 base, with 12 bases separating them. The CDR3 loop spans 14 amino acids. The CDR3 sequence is CSVSQDRSNQPQHF. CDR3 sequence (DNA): TGCAGCGTTTCACAAGACAGAAGCAATCAGCCCCAGCATTTT.

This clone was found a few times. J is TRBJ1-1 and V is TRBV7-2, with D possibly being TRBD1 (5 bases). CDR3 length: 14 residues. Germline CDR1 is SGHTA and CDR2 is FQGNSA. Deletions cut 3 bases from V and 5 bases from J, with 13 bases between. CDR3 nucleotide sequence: TGTGCCAGCAGCTTCCAGGGAGTGGTAACTGAAGCTTTCTTT. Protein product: CASSFQGVVTEAFF.

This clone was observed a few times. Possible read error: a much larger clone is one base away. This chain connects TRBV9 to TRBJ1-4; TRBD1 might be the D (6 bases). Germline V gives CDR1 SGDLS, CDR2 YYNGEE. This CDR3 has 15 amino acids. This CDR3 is CATSARGGRGEKLFF. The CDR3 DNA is TGTGCCACCAGCGCACGGGGGGGCCGGGGTGAAAAACTGTTTTTT. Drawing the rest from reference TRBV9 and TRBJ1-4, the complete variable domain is DSGVTQTPKHLITATGQRVTLRCSPRSGDLSVYWYQQSLDQGLQFLIQYYNGEERAKGNILERFSAQQFPDLHSELNLSSLELGDSALYFCATSARGGRGEKLFFGSGTQLSVL.

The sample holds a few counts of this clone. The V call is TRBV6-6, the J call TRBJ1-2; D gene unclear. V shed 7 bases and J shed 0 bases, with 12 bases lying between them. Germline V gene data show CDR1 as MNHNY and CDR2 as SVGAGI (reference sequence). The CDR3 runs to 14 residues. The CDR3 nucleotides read TGTGCCAGCATCATGGCAGGTCCTAACTATGGCTACACCTTC. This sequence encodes CASIMAGPNYGYTF.

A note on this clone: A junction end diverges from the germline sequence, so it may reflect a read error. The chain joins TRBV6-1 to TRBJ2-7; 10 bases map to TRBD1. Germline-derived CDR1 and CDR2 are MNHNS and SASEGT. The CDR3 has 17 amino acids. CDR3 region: CAISESYSGTGAYEQYF. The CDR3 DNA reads TGTGCCATCAGTGAGTCGTATTCCGGGACAGGGGCCTACGAGCAGTACTTC.

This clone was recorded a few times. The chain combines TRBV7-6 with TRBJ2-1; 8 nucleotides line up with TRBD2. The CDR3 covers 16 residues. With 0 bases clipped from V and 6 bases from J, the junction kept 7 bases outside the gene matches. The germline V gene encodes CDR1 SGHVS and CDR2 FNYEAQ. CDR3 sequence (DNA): TGTGCCAGCAGCTTAGCGCGGAGCGGGGGAGTCAATGAGCAGTTCTTC. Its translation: CASSLARSGGVNEQFF.

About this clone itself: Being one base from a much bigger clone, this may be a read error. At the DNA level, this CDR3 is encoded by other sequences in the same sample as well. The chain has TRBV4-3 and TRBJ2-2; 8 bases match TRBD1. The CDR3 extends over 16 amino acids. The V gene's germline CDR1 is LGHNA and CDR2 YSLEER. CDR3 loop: CASSPRAGGFTGELFF. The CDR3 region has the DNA TGCGCGAGCAGCCCTCGGGCAGGGGGCTTTACCGGGGAGCTGTTTTTT.

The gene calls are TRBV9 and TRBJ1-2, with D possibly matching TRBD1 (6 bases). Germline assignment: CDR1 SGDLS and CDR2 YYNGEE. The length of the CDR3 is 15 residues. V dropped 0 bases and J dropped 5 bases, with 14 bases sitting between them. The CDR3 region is CASSVGGGGGYGYTF. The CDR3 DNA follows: TGTGCCAGCAGCGTAGGGGGAGGGGGGGGATATGGCTACACCTTC.

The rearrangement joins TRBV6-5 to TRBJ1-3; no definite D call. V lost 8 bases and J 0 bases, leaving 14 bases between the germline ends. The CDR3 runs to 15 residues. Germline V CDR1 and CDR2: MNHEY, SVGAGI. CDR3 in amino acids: CASGSGSNSGNTIYF. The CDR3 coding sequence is TGTGCCAGCGGATCGGGCTCTAACTCTGGAAACACCATATATTTT.

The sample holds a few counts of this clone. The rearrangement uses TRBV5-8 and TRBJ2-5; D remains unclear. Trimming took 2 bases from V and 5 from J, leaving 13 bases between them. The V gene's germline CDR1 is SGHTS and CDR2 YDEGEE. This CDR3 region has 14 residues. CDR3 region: CASSLRLGRETQYF. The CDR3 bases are TGTGCCAGCAGCTTAAGGTTAGGGCGGGAGACCCAGTACTTC.

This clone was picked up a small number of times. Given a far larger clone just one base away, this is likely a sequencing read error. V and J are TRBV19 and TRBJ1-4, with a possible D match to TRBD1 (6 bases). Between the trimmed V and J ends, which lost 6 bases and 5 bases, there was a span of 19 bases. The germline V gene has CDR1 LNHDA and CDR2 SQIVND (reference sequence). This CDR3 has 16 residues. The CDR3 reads CASSQRGGGANEKLFF. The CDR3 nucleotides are TGTGCCAGTAGCCAAAGGGGAGGGGGTGCGAATGAAAAACTGTTTTTT.

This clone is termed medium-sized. The CDR3 reads CASSLEGPNQPQHF. The CDR3 region has the DNA TGCGCCAGCAGCTTGGAAGGGCCGAATCAGCCCCAGCATTTT. The J gene is TRBJ1-5, the V gene TRBV5-1; no clear D. V was cut by 0 bases and J by 4 bases, with 8 bases left in between. The CDR3 loop spans 14 amino acids. Looked up from germline, CDR1 is SGHRS and CDR2 is YFSETQ. Filled out from reference TRBV5-1 and TRBJ1-5, the complete variable domain reads KAGVTQTPRYLIKTRGQQVTLSCSPISGHRSVSWYQQTPGQGLQFLFEYFSETQRNKGNFPGRFSGRQFSNSRSEMNVSTLELGDSALYLCASSLEGPNQPQHFGDGTRLSIL.

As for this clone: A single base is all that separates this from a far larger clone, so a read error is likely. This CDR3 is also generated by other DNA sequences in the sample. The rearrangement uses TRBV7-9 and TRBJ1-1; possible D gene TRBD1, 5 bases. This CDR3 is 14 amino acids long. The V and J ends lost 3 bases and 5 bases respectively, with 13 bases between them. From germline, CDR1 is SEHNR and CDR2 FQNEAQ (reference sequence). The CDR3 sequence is CASSFQGVVTEAFF. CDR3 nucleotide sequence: TGTGCCAGCAGCTTCCAGGGTGTGGTAACTGAAGCTTTCTTT. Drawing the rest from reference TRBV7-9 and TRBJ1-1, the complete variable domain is DTGVSQNPRHKITKRGQNVTFRCDPISEHNRLYWYRQTLGQGPEFLTYFQNEAQLEKSRLLSDRFSAERPKGSFSTLEIQRTEQGDSAMYLCASSFQGVVTEAFFGQGTRLTVV.

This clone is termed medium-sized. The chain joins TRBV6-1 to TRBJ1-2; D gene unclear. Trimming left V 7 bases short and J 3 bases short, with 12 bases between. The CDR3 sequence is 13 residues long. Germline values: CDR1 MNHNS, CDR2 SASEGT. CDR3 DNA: TGTGCCAGCAAAGACATCCACCACTATGGCTACACCTTC. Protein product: CASKDIHHYGYTF.

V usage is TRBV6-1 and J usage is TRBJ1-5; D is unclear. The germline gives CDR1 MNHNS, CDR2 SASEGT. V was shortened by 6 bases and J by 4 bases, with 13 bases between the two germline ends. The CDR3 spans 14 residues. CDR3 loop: CASRIHGGNQPQHF. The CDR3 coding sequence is TGTGCCAGCAGAATACACGGAGGTAATCAGCCCCAGCATTTT.